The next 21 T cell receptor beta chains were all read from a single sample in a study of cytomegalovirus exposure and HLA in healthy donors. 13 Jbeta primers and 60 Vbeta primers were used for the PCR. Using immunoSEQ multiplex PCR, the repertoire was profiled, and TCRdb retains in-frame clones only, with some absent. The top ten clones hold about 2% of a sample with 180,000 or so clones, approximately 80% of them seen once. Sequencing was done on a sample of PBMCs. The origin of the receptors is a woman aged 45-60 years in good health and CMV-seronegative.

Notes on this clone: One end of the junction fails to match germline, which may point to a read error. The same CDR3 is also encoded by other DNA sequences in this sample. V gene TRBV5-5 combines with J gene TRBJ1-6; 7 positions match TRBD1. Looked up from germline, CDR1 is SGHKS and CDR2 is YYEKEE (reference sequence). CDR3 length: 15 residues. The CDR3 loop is CASSLGDRDNSPLHF. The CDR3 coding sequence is TGTGCCAGCAGCTTGGGGGACAGAGATAATTCCCCCCTCCACTTT.

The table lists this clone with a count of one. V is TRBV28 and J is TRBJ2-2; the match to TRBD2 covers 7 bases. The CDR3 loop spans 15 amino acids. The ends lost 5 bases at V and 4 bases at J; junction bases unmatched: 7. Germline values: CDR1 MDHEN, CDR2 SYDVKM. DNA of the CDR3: TGTGCCAGCAGTGGGCAAGCGGGAACCACCGGGGAGCTGTTTTTT. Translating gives CASSGQAGTTGELFF.

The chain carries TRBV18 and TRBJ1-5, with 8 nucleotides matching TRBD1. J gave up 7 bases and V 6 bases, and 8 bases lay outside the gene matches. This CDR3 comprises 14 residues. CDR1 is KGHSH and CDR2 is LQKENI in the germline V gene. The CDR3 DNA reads TGTGCCAGCTCGGCTGACAGGGGTAGGCAGCCCCAGCATTTT. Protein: CASSADRGRQPQHF. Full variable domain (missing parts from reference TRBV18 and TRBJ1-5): NAGVMQNPRHLVRRRGQEARLRCSPMKGHSHVYWYRQLPEEGLKFMVYLQKENIIDESGMPKERFSAEFPKEGPSILRIQQVVRGDSAAYFCASSADRGRQPQHFGDGTRLSIL.

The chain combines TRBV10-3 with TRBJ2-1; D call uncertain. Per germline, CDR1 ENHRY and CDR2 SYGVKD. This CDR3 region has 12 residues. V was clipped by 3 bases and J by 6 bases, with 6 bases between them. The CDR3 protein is CAISDNSNEQFF. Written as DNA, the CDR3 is TGTGCCATCAGTGACAATAGCAATGAGCAGTTCTTC.

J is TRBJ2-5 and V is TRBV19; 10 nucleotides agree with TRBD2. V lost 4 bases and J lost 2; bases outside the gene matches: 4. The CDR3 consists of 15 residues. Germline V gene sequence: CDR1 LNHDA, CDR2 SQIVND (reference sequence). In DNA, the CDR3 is TGTGCCAGTAGTAAGGGTAGCGGGGGGCAAGAGACCCAGTACTTC. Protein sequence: CASSKGSGGQETQYF.

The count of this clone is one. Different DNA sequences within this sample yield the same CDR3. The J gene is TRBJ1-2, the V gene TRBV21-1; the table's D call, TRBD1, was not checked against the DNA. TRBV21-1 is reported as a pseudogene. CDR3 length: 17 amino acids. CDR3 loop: CASSKAGQGEVIGGYTF. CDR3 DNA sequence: TGCGCCAGCAGCAAAGCCGGACAGGGGGAGGTAATCGGTGGCTACACCTTC.

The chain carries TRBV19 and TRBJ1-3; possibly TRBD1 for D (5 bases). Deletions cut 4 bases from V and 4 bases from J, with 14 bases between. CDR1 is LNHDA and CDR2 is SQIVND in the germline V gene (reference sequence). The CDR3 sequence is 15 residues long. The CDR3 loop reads CASSTTTGVGNTIYF. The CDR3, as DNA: TGTGCCAGTAGTACAACGACGGGGGTCGGAAACACCATATATTTT. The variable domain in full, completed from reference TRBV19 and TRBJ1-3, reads DGGITQSPKYLFRKEGQNVTLSCEQNLNHDAMYWYRQDPGQGLRLIYYSQIVNDFQKGDIAEGYSVSREKKESFPLTVTSAQKNPTAFYLCASSTTTGVGNTIYFGEGSWLTVV.

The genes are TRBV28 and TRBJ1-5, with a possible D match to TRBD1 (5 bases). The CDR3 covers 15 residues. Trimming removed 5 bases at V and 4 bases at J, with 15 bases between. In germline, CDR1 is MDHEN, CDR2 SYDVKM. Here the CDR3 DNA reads TGTGCCAGCAGTCGAACCCAGGGTTCTAATCAGCCCCAGCATTTT. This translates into CASSRTQGSNQPQHF. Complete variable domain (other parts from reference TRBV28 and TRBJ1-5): DVKVTQSSRYLVKRTGEKVFLECVQDMDHENMFWYRQDPGLGLRLIYFSYDVKMKEKGDIPEGYSVSREKKERFSLILESASTNQTSMYLCASSRTQGSNQPQHFGDGTRLSIL.

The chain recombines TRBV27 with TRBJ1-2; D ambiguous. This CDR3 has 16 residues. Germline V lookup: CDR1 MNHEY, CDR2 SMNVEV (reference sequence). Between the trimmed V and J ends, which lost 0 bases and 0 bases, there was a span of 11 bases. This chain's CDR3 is CASSLSRYPANYGYTF. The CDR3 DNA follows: TGTGCCAGCAGTTTATCTCGCTACCCGGCTAACTATGGCTACACCTTC.

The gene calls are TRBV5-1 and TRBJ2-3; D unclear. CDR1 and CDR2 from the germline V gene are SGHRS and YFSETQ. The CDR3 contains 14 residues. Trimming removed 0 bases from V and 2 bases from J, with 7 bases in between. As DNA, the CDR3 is TGCGCCAGCAGCTTGGACTACCCCACAGATACGCAGTATTTT. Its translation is CASSLDYPTDTQYF.

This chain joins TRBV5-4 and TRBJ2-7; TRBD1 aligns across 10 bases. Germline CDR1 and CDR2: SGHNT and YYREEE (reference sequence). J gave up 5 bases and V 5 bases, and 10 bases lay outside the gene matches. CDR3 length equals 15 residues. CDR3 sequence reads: CASSLPGQGRNEQYF. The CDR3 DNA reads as TGTGCCAGCAGTTTACCGGGACAGGGGAGGAACGAGCAGTACTTC.

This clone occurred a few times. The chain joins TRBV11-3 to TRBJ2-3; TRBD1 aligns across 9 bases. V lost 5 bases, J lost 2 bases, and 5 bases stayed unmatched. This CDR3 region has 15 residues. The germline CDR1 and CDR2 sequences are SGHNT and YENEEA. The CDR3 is CASSEGQGYTDTQYF. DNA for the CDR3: TGTGCCAGCAGCGAGGGACAGGGCTACACAGATACGCAGTATTTT.

DNA of the CDR3: TGTGCCAGCAGCCGGCTAGCGGGGGTCGGCAATGAGCAGTTCTTC. Its protein product is CASSRLAGVGNEQFF. The genes are TRBV7-3 and TRBJ2-1, with 10 bases fitting TRBD2. There are 15 residues in the CDR3. The germline V gene encodes CDR1 SGHTA and CDR2 FQGTGA. V lost 5 bases to trimming and J lost 6 bases; unmatched junction nucleotides: 7.

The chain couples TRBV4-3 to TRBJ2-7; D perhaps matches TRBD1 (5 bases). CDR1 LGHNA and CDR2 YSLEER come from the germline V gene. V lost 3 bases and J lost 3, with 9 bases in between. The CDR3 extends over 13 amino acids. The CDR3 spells CASSHQTDYEQYF. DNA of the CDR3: TGCGCCAGCAGCCACCAGACAGACTACGAGCAGTACTTC.

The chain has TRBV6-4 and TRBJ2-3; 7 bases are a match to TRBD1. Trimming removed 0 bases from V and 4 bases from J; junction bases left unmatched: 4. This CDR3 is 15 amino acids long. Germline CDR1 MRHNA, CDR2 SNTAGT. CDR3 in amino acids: CASSDSNQGADTQYF. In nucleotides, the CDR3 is TGTGCCAGCAGTGACTCGAATCAGGGGGCAGATACGCAGTATTTT.

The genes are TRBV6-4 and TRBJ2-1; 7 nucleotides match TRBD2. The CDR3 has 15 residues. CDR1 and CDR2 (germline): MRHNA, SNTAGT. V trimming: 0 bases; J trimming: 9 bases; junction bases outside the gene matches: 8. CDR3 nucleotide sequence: TGTGCCAGCAGTGACTCTGATCTTCCTAGCGGTGAGCAGTTCTTC. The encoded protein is CASSDSDLPSGEQFF.

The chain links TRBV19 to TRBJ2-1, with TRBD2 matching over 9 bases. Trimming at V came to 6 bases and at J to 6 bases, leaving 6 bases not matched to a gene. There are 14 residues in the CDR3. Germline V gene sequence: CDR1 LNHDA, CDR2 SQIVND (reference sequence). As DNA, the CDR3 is TGTGCCAGTAGAAGGCGGGAGGGCCGCAATGAGCAGTTCTTC. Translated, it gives CASRRREGRNEQFF.

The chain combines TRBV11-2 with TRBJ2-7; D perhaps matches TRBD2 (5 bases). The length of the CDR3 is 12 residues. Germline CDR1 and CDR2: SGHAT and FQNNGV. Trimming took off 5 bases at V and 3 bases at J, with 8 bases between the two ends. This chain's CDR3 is CASSKRGYEQYF. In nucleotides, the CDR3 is TGTGCCAGCAGCAAACGGGGCTACGAGCAGTACTTC.

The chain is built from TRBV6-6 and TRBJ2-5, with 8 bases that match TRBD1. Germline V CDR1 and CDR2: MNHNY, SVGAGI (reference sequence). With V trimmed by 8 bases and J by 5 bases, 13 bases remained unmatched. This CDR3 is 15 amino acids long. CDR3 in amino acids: CASGDRGSPGETQYF. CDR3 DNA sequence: TGTGCCAGCGGTGACAGGGGCAGCCCTGGGGAGACCCAGTACTTC.

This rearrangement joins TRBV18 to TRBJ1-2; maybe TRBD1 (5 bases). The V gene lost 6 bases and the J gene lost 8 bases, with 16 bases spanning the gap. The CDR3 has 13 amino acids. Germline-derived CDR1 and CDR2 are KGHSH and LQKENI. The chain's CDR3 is CASSRDSNGGYTF. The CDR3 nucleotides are TGTGCCAGCTCGCGGGACTCCAATGGGGGCTACACCTTC.

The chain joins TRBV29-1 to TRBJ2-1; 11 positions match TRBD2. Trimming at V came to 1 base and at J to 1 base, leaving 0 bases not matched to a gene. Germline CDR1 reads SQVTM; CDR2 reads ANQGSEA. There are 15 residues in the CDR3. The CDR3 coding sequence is TGCAGCGTTGAAGGACTAGCGGGGTCCTACAATGAGCAGTTCTTC. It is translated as CSVEGLAGSYNEQFF.